This T cell receptor beta chain came from a study of cytomegalovirus exposure and HLA in healthy donors. Study results and limitations: A later analysis linked a missense DCLRE1C variant to TCR beta V- and J-gene trimming.

In the case of this clone: Its antigen is still unknown.

PCR used 60 Vbeta primers and 13 Jbeta primers. Libraries were prepared by immunoSEQ multiplex PCR; TCRdb keeps only in-frame clonotypes and omits some of them. The sample shows about 190,000 clones, around 85% of them seen only once. This CDR3 comprises 13 residues. V lost 0 bases, J lost 12 bases, and 16 bases lay in between. Germline V lookup: CDR1 SGHDT, CDR2 YYEEEE. V is TRBV5-6 and J is TRBJ2-7, with unresolved D. The sequencing sample was made of PBMCs. The receptor was isolated from a man between 18 and 29 years old in good health and CMV-seronegative. The CDR3 reads CASSLGGLIRPYF. The DNA for the CDR3 is TGTGCCAGCAGCTTGGGCGGCCTGATCCGACCGTACTTC.